The entry below describes one T cell receptor (beta chain). This record belongs to a study of T-cell memory formation after mild COVID-19. V was pared by 6 bases and J by 8 bases, with 13 bases between. The V gene's germline CDR1 is SNHLY and CDR2 FYNNEI. This CDR3 region has 13 residues. TCRdb called the 5' RACE reads again in MiXCR, with one record for every CDR3 protein. The sample shows some 450,000 distinct CDR3 sequences, over 15% of them seen only once. The gene calls are TRBV2 and TRBJ1-4; D is possibly TRBD1 (6 bases). This TCR was sampled from a man between 18 and 29 years old who had mild COVID-19 (a few samples of this study predate the infection). Cell type and time point are not known. The sequencing input was PBMCs or a T cell subset sorted from them (not recorded which). The CDR3 sequence: CASRGRGGEKLFF. CDR3 DNA: TGTGCCAGCAGGGGCAGGGGCGGGGAAAAACTGTTTTTT.